This TCR beta chain was retrieved from a study of liver allograft versus peripheral blood T cells. The wider study: The authors compared T cell receptor repertoires in transplanted livers with recipients' peripheral blood repertoires. Study conclusions and caveats: Liver allograft repertoires of T cell receptors reportedly diverged from peripheral blood repertoires.

In its sample, this clonotype was seen a few times. Antigen unknown. One entry per CDR3 protein results from TCRdb running MiXCR on the reads. The sample contains roughly 10,000 distinct CDR3 sequences, 15% to 20% of which appear only once. Trimming left V 2 bases short and J 2 bases short, with 13 bases between. The CDR3 is 15 residues long. Germline CDR1 MNHEY, CDR2 SVGAGI. The clonotype comes from a human patient who had a liver transplant. Part of the T cells may come from the graft donor. V gene TRBV6-5 combines with J gene TRBJ2-7; D may be TRBD2 (7 bases). The CDR3 loop is CASSYGGGVTYEQYF. CDR3 sequence (DNA): TGTGCCAGCAGTTACGGCGGGGGCGTGACCTACGAGCAGTACTTC.